This record concerns one T cell receptor (beta chain) sequence. What it recognizes is unknown. The data stem from a study of radiotherapy plus CTLA-4 blockade in lung cancer. Study-wide context: The study recorded objective responses in 15% to 20% of patients and disease control in about 31%. Overall study findings and caveats: Researchers report tumor-derived TCR clones expanding in blood after radiotherapy plus ipilimumab.

Chemo-refractory metastatic non-small-cell lung cancer patients received focal radiation with ipilimumab CTLA-4 blockade. The germline gives CDR1 MNHNS, CDR2 SASEGT. V gave up 2 bases and J gave up 3 bases; unmatched junction bases: 1. The CDR3 runs 14 residues. Libraries were prepared by immunoSEQ multiplex PCR; TCRdb keeps only in-frame clonotypes and omits some of them. Here the sample spans about 97,000 clones, approximately 72% being singletons. This receptor was taken from a human donor with non-small cell lung cancer who had a partial response to radiotherapy plus ipilimumab. Some clones in this sample may be carry-over from other donors' samples. This sample comprised peripheral blood, obtained from a patient treated with radiotherapy plus ipilimumab. J is TRBJ2-1 and V is TRBV6-1, with 7 bases lining up with TRBD1. CDR3 sequence: CASSEQGVYNEQFF. In DNA, the CDR3 is TGTGCCAGCAGTGAACAGGGGGTCTACAATGAGCAGTTCTTC.